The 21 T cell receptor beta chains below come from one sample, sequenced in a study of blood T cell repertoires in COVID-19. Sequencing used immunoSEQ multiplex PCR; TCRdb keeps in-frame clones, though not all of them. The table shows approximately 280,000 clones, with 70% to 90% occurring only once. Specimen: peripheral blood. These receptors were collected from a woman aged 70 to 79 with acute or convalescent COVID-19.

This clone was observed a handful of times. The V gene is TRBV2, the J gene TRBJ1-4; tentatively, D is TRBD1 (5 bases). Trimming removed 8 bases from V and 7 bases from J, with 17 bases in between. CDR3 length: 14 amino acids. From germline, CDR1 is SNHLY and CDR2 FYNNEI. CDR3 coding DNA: TGTGCCAGCCGAATACAGGTCGTAGGTGAAAAACTGTTTTTT. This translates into CASRIQVVGEKLFF.

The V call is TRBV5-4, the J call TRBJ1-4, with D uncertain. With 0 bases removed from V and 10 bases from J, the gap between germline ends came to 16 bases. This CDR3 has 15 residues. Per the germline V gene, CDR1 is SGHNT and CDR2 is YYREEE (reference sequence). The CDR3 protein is CASSLDGNGEGKLFF. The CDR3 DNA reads TGTGCCAGCAGCTTGGACGGTAACGGAGAAGGAAAACTGTTTTTT.

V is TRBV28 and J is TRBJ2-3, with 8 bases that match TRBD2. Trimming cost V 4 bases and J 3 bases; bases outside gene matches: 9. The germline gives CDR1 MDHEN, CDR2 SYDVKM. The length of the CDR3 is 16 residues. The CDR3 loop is CASSSQLAEGTDTQYF. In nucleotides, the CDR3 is TGTGCCAGCAGTTCTCAACTAGCGGAAGGAACAGATACGCAGTATTTT. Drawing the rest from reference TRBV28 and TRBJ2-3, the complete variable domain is DVKVTQSSRYLVKRTGEKVFLECVQDMDHENMFWYRQDPGLGLRLIYFSYDVKMKEKGDIPEGYSVSREKKERFSLILESASTNQTSMYLCASSSQLAEGTDTQYFGPGTRLTVL.

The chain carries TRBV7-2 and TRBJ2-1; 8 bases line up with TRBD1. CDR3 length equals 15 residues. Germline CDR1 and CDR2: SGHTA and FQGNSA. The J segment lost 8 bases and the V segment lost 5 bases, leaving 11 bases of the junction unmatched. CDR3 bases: TGTGCCAGCAGCCCAGGACAGGGTAGGGGCTATGAGCAGTTCTTC. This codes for CASSPGQGRGYEQFF.

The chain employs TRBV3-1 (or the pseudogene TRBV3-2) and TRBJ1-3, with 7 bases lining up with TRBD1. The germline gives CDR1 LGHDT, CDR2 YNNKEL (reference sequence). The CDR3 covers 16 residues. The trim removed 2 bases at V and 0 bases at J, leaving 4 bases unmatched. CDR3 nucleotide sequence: TGTGCCAGCAGCCAACGACAGGGCTCCTCTGGAAACACCATATATTTT. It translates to CASSQRQGSSGNTIYF.

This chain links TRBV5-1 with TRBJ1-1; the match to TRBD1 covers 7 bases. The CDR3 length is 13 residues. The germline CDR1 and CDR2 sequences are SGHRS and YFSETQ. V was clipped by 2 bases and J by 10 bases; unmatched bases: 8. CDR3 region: CASSFERGLGAFF. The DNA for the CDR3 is TGCGCCAGCAGCTTCGAAAGGGGGCTTGGAGCTTTCTTT.

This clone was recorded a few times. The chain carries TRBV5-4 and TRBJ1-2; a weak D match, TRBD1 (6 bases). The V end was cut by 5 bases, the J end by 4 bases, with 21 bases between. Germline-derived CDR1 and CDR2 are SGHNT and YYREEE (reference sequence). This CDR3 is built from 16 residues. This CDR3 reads CASRSGGQPGGYGYTF. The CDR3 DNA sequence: TGTGCCAGCAGGTCCGGGGGGCAACCGGGTGGCTATGGCTACACCTTC.

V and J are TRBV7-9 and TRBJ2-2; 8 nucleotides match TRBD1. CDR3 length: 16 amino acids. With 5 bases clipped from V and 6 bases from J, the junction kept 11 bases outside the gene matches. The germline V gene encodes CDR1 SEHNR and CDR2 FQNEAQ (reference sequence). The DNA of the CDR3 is TGTGCCAGCAGCGCCGGGGCAGGGGGCACCTCCGGGGAGCTGTTTTTT. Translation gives CASSAGAGGTSGELFF.

CDR3 DNA: TGTGCCACCAGCAGAGGAGGGGGCCGGCAAAGCTCTGAAGCTTTCTTT. Translated: CATSRGGGRQSSEAFF. The V call is TRBV15, the J call TRBJ1-1; TRBD1 matches 7 bases. V shed 1 base and J 6 bases; nucleotides not matched to a gene: 11. The CDR3 runs 16 residues. Germline V gene lookup returns CDR1 LNHNV and CDR2 YYDKDF (reference sequence).

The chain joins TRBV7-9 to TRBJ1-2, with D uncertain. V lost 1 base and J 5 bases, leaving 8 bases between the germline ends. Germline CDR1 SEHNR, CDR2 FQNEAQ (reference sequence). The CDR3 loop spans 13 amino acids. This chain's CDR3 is CASSLGGGYGYTF. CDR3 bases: TGTGCCAGCAGCTTAGGAGGAGGGTATGGCTACACCTTC.

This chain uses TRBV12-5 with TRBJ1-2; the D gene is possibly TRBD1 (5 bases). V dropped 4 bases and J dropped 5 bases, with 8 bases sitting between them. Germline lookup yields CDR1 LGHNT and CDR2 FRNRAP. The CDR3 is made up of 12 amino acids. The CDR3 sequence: CASGSGGYGYTF. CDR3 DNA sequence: TGTGCTAGTGGTTCGGGGGGGTATGGCTACACCTTC. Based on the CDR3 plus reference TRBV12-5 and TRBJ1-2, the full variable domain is DARVTQTPRHKVTEMGQEVTMRCQPILGHNTVFWYRQTMMQGLELLAYFRNRAPLDDSGMPKDRFSAEMPDATLATLKIQPSEPRDSAVYFCASGSGGYGYTFGSGTRLTVV.

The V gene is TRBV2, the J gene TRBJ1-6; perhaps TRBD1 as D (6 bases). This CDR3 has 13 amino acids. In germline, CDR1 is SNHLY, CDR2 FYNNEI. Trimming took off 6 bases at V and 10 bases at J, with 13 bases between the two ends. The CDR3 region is CASRQGESSPLHF. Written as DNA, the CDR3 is TGTGCCAGCAGACAGGGAGAAAGCTCACCCCTCCACTTT.

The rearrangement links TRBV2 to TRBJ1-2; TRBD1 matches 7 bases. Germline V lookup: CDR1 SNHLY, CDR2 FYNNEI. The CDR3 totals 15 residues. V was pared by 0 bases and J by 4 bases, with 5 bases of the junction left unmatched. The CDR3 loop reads CASSEAQGGGYGYTF. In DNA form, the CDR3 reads TGTGCCAGCAGTGAAGCGCAAGGGGGCGGCTATGGCTACACCTTC.

In DNA form, the CDR3 reads TGTGCCAGCAGCGCTACAGGGGGCTCGGGCTACACCTTC. Amino acids: CASSATGGSGYTF. The chain carries TRBV6-5 and TRBJ1-2, with 9 bases fitting TRBD1. With V trimmed by 6 bases and J by 8 bases, 7 bases remained unmatched. In germline, CDR1 is MNHEY, CDR2 SVGAGI. The CDR3 extends over 13 amino acids.

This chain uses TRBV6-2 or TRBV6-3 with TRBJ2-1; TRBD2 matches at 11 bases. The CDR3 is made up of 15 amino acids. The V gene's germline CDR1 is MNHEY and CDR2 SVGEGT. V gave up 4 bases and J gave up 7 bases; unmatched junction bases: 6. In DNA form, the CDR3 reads TGTGCCAGCAGTTTAGCGGGGGGGGCAGATAATGAGCAGTTCTTC. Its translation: CASSLAGGADNEQFF.

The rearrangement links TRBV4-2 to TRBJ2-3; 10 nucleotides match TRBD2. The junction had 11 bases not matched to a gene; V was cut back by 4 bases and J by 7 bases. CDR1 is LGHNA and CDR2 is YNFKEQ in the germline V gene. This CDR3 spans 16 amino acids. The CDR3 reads CASSRSGTSDLNTQYF. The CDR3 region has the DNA TGTGCCAGCAGCCGTAGCGGGACTAGCGACCTAAATACGCAGTATTTT.

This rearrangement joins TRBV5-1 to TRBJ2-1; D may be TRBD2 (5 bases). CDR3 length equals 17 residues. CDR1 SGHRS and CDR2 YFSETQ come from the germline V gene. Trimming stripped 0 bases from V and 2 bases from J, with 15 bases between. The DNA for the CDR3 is TGCGCCAGCAGCTTGGTCTTATCCCGGGGAACCTACAATGAGCAGTTCTTC. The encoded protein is CASSLVLSRGTYNEQFF. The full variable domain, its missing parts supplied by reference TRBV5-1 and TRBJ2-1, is KAGVTQTPRYLIKTRGQQVTLSCSPISGHRSVSWYQQTPGQGLQFLFEYFSETQRNKGNFPGRFSGRQFSNSRSEMNVSTLELGDSALYLCASSLVLSRGTYNEQFFGPGTRLTVL.

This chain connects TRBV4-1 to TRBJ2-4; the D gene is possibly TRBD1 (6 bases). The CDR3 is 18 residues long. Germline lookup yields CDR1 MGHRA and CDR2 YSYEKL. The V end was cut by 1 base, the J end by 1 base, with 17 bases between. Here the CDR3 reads CASSQGAAGVLAKNIQYF. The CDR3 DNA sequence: TGCGCCAGCAGCCAAGGGGCCGCAGGGGTGCTGGCCAAAAACATTCAGTACTTC.

The CDR3 loop reads CATAKINYGYTF. DNA for the CDR3: TGTGCCACAGCGAAGATTAACTATGGCTACACCTTC. This chain uses TRBV6-5 with TRBJ1-2; D ambiguous. CDR1 and CDR2 (germline): MNHEY, SVGAGI. The CDR3 totals 12 residues. V was shortened by 10 bases and J by 1 base, with 10 bases between the two germline ends.

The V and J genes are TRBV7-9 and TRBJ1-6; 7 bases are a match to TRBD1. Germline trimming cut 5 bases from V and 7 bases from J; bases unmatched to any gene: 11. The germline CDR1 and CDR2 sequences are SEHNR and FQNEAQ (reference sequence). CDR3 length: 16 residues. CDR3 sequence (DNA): TGTGCCAGCAGCCCGAGGACAGGAGCGCCCAATTCACCCCTCCACTTT. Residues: CASSPRTGAPNSPLHF.

CDR3 in DNA: TGTGCCAGCAGCCGGGGTGGGGAGCGGGCTAACTATGGCTACACCTTC. It is translated as CASSRGGERANYGYTF. V and J are TRBV7-9 and TRBJ1-2, with D hard to call. V lost 5 bases and J 0 bases, leaving 16 bases between the germline ends. The CDR3 is 16 residues long. Germline V gives CDR1 SEHNR, CDR2 FQNEAQ (reference sequence). Based on the CDR3 plus reference TRBV7-9 and TRBJ1-2, the full variable domain is DTGVSQNPRHKITKRGQNVTFRCDPISEHNRLYWYRQTLGQGPEFLTYFQNEAQLEKSRLLSDRFSAERPKGSFSTLEIQRTEQGDSAMYLCASSRGGERANYGYTFGSGTRLTVV.